A single sample is the source of the 27 T cell receptor beta chains below, sequenced in a study of blood T cell repertoires in COVID-19. The table came from immunoSEQ multiplex PCR; TCRdb's copy has only in-frame clones and leaves some out. This repertoire shows around 95,000 clones, roughly 84% found once; its top ten account for roughly 12%. Sequencing was performed on peripheral blood. These receptors originate from a human donor in a cohort sampled during active COVID-19.

This chain connects TRBV6-5 to TRBJ2-5; TRBD2 matches 9 bases. The germline V gene has CDR1 MNHEY and CDR2 SVGAGI. The junction had 7 bases not matched to a gene; V was cut back by 4 bases and J by 4 bases. This CDR3 has 15 residues. The CDR3 protein is CASSLAGVFGETQYF. Written as DNA, the CDR3 is TGTGCCAGCAGTTTAGCGGGAGTTTTCGGAGAGACCCAGTACTTC.

The chain combines TRBV7-9 with TRBJ2-7; 9 bases line up with TRBD1. The CDR3 runs to 19 residues. CDR1 is SEHNR, CDR2 FQNEAQ, per germline (reference sequence). The V and J ends lost 1 base and 3 bases, in that order; junction bases with no gene match: 16. This chain's CDR3 is CASSLELFFMDRGNYEQYF. The CDR3 DNA is TGTGCCAGCAGCTTAGAGTTATTTTTTATGGACAGGGGAAACTACGAGCAGTACTTC.

V is TRBV7-9 and J is TRBJ2-7; 13 bases line up with TRBD2. The trim removed 4 bases at V and 0 bases at J, leaving 3 bases unmatched. Germline CDR1 SEHNR, CDR2 FQNEAQ (reference sequence). This CDR3 region has 16 residues. Here the CDR3 DNA reads TGTGCCAGCAGCTCGGGACTAGCGGGGAGCTCCTACGAGCAGTACTTC. Translation gives CASSSGLAGSSYEQYF.

This chain links TRBV18 with TRBJ1-6; the D gene is possibly TRBD1 (6 bases). This CDR3 contains 13 residues. V gave up 3 bases and J gave up 6 bases, with 6 bases separating them. The V gene's germline CDR1 is KGHSH and CDR2 LQKENI. CDR3 sequence (DNA): TGTGCCAGCTCACCGGGGGCTAATTCACCCCTCCACTTT. Translating gives CASSPGANSPLHF.

The chain is built from TRBV7-9 and TRBJ1-4; D unresolved. The CDR3 is 16 residues long. The germline CDR1 and CDR2 sequences are SEHNR and FQNEAQ (reference sequence). Deletions cut 1 base from V and 0 bases from J, with 9 bases between. The DNA of the CDR3 is TGTGCCAGCAGCTTAGGTGGAGGGCCAACTAATGAAAAACTGTTTTTT. Encoded protein: CASSLGGGPTNEKLFF.

This clone occurred once. The V and J genes are TRBV5-1 and TRBJ2-7, with TRBD2 identical over 8 bases. Germline V gives CDR1 SGHRS, CDR2 YFSETQ. This CDR3 comprises 14 residues. The trim removed 4 bases at V and 6 bases at J, leaving 9 bases unmatched. The CDR3 DNA is TGCGCCAGCAGCCCATCTAGCGGGTTAGGCGAGCAGTACTTC. Its translation: CASSPSSGLGEQYF.

The rearrangement uses TRBV12-3 or TRBV12-4 and TRBJ2-7; 10 nucleotides align to TRBD1. Trimming took 7 bases from V and 1 from J; bases not matched to a gene: 1. This CDR3 is 13 amino acids long. CDR3 in amino acids: CASKGQGSYEQYF. The CDR3, as DNA: TGTGCCAGCAAGGGACAGGGGTCCTACGAGCAGTACTTC.

Many counts were recorded for this clone. The V gene is TRBV4-3, the J gene TRBJ1-5; the D gene is possibly TRBD1 (6 bases). Trimming pared 0 bases from V and 4 bases from J, leaving 13 bases between. CDR3 size: 16 residues. Germline CDR1 reads LGHNA; CDR2 reads YSLEER. CDR3 DNA sequence: TGCGCCAGCAGCCAAGAAAGCGGGGGGCGGAATCAGCCCCAGCATTTT. It encodes CASSQESGGRNQPQHF.

The V and J genes are TRBV6-5 and TRBJ2-7, with D uncertain. Germline V gene lookup returns CDR1 MNHEY and CDR2 SVGAGI. V was cut by 5 bases and J by 4 bases, with 15 bases left in between. The CDR3 has 14 residues. In DNA, the CDR3 is TGTGCCAGCAGTCTGGCCCCCGACATTTACGAGCAGTACTTC. This gives the protein CASSLAPDIYEQYF.

The genes are TRBV25-1 and TRBJ1-1; perhaps TRBD1 as D (6 bases). The CDR3 extends over 14 amino acids. CDR1 is MGHDK and CDR2 is SYGVNS in the germline V gene. The V gene lost 2 bases and the J gene lost 7 bases, with 14 bases spanning the gap. Here the CDR3 DNA reads TGTGCCAGCAGTGAAATGGGGGGGCTCGGTGAAGCTTTCTTT. The encoded protein is CASSEMGGLGEAFF.

The chain couples TRBV7-2 to TRBJ1-4; D is ambiguous. The CDR3 contains 13 residues. Trimming removed 2 bases from V and 10 bases from J, with 11 bases in between. Germline loops: CDR1 SGHTA, CDR2 FQGNSA. In nucleotides, the CDR3 is TGTGCCAGCAGCTTAAGCCAAGATTCAAAACTGTTTTTT. This encodes CASSLSQDSKLFF.

The chain uses TRBV2 and TRBJ2-7; D might be TRBD1 (5 bases). The germline V gene encodes CDR1 SNHLY and CDR2 FYNNEI. Trimming stripped 7 bases from V and 3 bases from J, with 13 bases between. The length of the CDR3 is 13 residues. CDR3 coding DNA: TGTGCCAGCACTCGGCAGGGAATCTACGAGCAGTACTTC. Translated: CASTRQGIYEQYF.

The rearrangement uses TRBV18 and TRBJ1-5; D may be TRBD1 (5 bases). CDR1 is KGHSH and CDR2 is LQKENI in the germline V gene. The CDR3 covers 13 residues. V lost 8 bases and J lost 3, with 11 bases in between. CDR3 amino acids: CASTGTTNQPQHF. CDR3 nucleotides: TGTGCCAGCACTGGGACTACCAATCAGCCCCAGCATTTT.

For the CDR3, the DNA is TGTGCCAGCTCACCCCAAGGTAGCGGGTACACCGGGGAGCTGTTTTTT. Translating it yields CASSPQGSGYTGELFF. The J gene is TRBJ2-2, the V gene TRBV18, with TRBD2 matching 7 bases. V lost 3 bases, J lost 3 bases, and 7 bases stayed unmatched. Germline CDR1 and CDR2: KGHSH and LQKENI. The CDR3 totals 16 residues.

The genes are TRBV7-2 and TRBJ1-6; a possible D gene is TRBD1 (6 bases). Trimming took 2 bases from V and 5 from J, leaving 13 bases between them. CDR3 size: 16 residues. Germline V gene lookup returns CDR1 SGHTA and CDR2 FQGNSA. The CDR3 bases are TGTGCCAGCAGCTTAAGCGGGGGGCGTAATAATTCACCCCTCCACTTT. It codes for CASSLSGGRNNSPLHF.

The genes are TRBV6-2 or TRBV6-3 and TRBJ2-6; TRBD1 aligns across 8 bases. The CDR3 has 20 residues. The J segment lost 1 base and the V segment lost 5 bases, leaving 16 bases of the junction unmatched. Per germline, CDR1 MNHEY and CDR2 SVGEGT. The CDR3 sequence is CASSKLTGVIPPSGANVLTF. The CDR3 DNA follows: TGTGCCAGCAGTAAACTGACAGGGGTCATTCCCCCTTCTGGGGCCAACGTCCTGACTTTC.

The chain uses TRBV5-6 and TRBJ2-1, with TRBD1 matching over 8 bases. This CDR3 contains 15 residues. With 4 bases clipped from V and 6 bases from J, the junction kept 9 bases outside the gene matches. Per germline, CDR1 SGHDT and CDR2 YYEEEE. As DNA, the CDR3 is TGTGCCAGCAGCACCCGGGACAGGACTATCAATGAGCAGTTCTTC. Its protein is CASSTRDRTINEQFF.

The genes are TRBV6-1 and TRBJ2-3, with 9 bases matching TRBD2. The ends lost 2 bases at V and 5 bases at J; junction bases unmatched: 5. CDR3 length: 15 amino acids. CDR1 is MNHNS and CDR2 is SASEGT in the germline V gene. Here the CDR3 reads CASSEKASGKDTQYF. The CDR3 DNA is TGTGCCAGCAGTGAAAAGGCTAGCGGGAAAGATACGCAGTATTTT.

This chain connects TRBV25-1 to TRBJ1-6; TRBD1 agrees at 10 bases. CDR1 is MGHDK and CDR2 is SYGVNS in the germline V gene. This CDR3 spans 15 amino acids. V lost 3 bases, J lost 10 bases, and 6 bases stayed unmatched. The CDR3 DNA sequence: TGTGCCAGCAGTGAGGGACAGGGGATAGGGTCACCCCTCCACTTT. Translating gives CASSEGQGIGSPLHF.

The genes are TRBV12-3 or TRBV12-4 and TRBJ1-5, with 7 bases aligning to TRBD1. V gave up 4 bases and J gave up 4 bases; unmatched junction bases: 1. This CDR3 has 13 amino acids. The chain's CDR3 is CASSWGQNQPQHF. CDR3 nucleotide sequence: TGTGCCAGCAGTTGGGGACAGAATCAGCCCCAGCATTTT.

This rearrangement joins TRBV6-5 to TRBJ2-7, with 7 bases aligning to TRBD1. The germline CDR1 and CDR2 sequences are MNHEY and SVGAGI. CDR3 size: 14 residues. V lost 6 bases to trimming and J lost 2 bases; unmatched junction nucleotides: 7. The CDR3 coding sequence is TGTGCCAGCAGGACTGACAGGGCGACCTACGAGCAGTACTTC. Protein: CASRTDRATYEQYF.

This chain joins TRBV7-2 and TRBJ1-1; 7 bases map to TRBD1. The germline gives CDR1 SGHTA, CDR2 FQGNSA. The CDR3 has 16 amino acids. The V segment lost 1 base and the J segment 8 bases; nucleotides outside the gene matches: 13. The CDR3 DNA reads as TGTGCCAGCAGCTTAGGGCAGACAGGCCAGGGGGGAGAAGCTTTCTTT. Its protein is CASSLGQTGQGGEAFF.

This rearrangement joins TRBV19 to TRBJ1-1, with TRBD1 matching over 7 bases. The CDR3 sequence is 14 residues long. The V segment lost 3 bases and the J segment 2 bases; nucleotides outside the gene matches: 3. Germline assignment: CDR1 LNHDA and CDR2 SQIVND (reference sequence). In DNA form, the CDR3 reads TGTGCCAGTAGTATTACAGGGGACAACACTGAAGCTTTCTTT. Translation gives CASSITGDNTEAFF.

The V gene is TRBV5-1, the J gene TRBJ2-1; 9 bases match TRBD1. CDR1 is SGHRS, CDR2 YFSETQ, per germline. There are 17 residues in the CDR3. The ends lost 1 base at V and 1 base at J; junction bases unmatched: 6. CDR3: CASSLLGTGTSYNEQFF. The DNA of the CDR3 is TGCGCCAGCAGCTTGTTAGGGACAGGGACTTCCTACAATGAGCAGTTCTTC.

The rearrangement joins TRBV10-1 to TRBJ1-3; possibly TRBD1 for D (5 bases). Germline CDR1 reads WNHNN; CDR2 reads SYGVQD (reference sequence). V shed 0 bases and J shed 0 bases, with 15 bases lying between them. The CDR3 has 18 amino acids. As DNA, the CDR3 is TGCGCCAGCAGTGAGTCGACGGGGGGATCGGTCTCTGGAAACACCATATATTTT. It codes for CASSESTGGSVSGNTIYF.

The rearrangement links TRBV19 to TRBJ2-7, with 7 bases fitting TRBD1. This CDR3 is 14 amino acids long. Germline CDR1 reads LNHDA; CDR2 reads SQIVND (reference sequence). V shed 0 bases and J 3 bases; nucleotides not matched to a gene: 2. The DNA for the CDR3 is TGTGCCAGTAGTATAGATTACAGGGGCTACGAGCAGTACTTC. The encoded protein is CASSIDYRGYEQYF.

This chain joins TRBV24-1 and TRBJ1-5; D is possibly TRBD1 (5 bases). Germline V gene sequence: CDR1 KGHDR, CDR2 SFDVKD. This CDR3 region has 12 residues. V lost 7 bases and J lost 4, with 7 bases in between. This CDR3 reads CATSQGNQPQHF. In nucleotides, the CDR3 is TGTGCCACCAGCCAGGGAAATCAGCCCCAGCATTTT.